The rows below give T cell receptor beta chains drawn from one sample of a study of blood T cells in healthy people across ages. TCRdb fed the 5' RACE reads into MiXCR, producing one record per CDR3 protein. Of 600,000 to 800,000 distinct CDR3 sequences in the sample, approximately 52% were seen once. The specimen was blood. These receptors were collected from a woman of 80 years or more in good health. Each CDR3 is given without its conserved first and last residue. D genes are given only for firm matches.

V: TRBV5-1
D: -
CDR3: ASSKDPGATSYEQY

V: TRBV5-5
D: TRBD1
CDR3: ASSLPRGGSPLH

V: TRBV5-6
D: -
CDR3: ASNLLYGAEGGTDTQY

V: TRBV12-3/TRBV12-4
D: -
CDR3: ASSSGAEAF

V: TRBV5-1
D: -
CDR3: ASSLLPGFAGELF

V: TRBV15
D: -
CDR3: ATSRDRVRGNEQF

V: TRBV5-1
D: -
CDR3: ASSLGAGSKNEQF

V: TRBV7-2
D: TRBD2
CDR3: ASSLVGTSGEDTQY

V: TRBV15
D: -
CDR3: ATSRGGSTTDTQY

V: TRBV19
D: -
CDR3: ASGSTNEKLF